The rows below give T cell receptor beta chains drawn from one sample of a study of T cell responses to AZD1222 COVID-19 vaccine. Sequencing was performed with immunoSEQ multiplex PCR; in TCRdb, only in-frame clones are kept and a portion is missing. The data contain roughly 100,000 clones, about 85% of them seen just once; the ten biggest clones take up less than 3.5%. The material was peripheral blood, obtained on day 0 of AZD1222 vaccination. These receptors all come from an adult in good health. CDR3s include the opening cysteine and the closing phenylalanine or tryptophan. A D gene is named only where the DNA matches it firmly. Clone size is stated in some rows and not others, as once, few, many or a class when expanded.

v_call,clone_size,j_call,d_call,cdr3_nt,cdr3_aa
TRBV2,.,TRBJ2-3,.,TGTGCCAGCAGTGGGAGTCAGGGTGGGAGCACAGATACGCAGTATTTT,CASSGSQGGSTDTQYF
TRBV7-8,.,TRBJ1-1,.,TGTGCCAGCAGCTTACCCGCGGGGGGTGGAACTGAAGCTTTCTTT,CASSLPAGGGTEAFF
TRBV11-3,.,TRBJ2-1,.,TGTGCCAGCAGCTTAGTCCGGGGGAATGAGCAGTTCTTC,CASSLVRGNEQFF
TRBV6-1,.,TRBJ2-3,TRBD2,TGTGCCAGCAGTGCGGCTAGCGGGAGGGGCACAGATACGCAGTATTTT,CASSAASGRGTDTQYF
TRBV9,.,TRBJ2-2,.,TGTGCCAGCAGCGCGGGGCAAGGGCCCGGGGAGCTGTTTTTT,CASSAGQGPGELFF
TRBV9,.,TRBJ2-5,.,TGTGCCAGCAGCGCCGGGACCTCCCATCCGGAGACCCAGTACTTC,CASSAGTSHPETQYF
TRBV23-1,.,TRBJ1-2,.,TGCGCCAGCAGTCAATCAGGGACTGATGGCTACACCTTC,CASSQSGTDGYTF
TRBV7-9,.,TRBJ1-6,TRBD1,TGTGCCAGCAGCTCCATGGACAGGGGTGGGAATTCACCCCTCCACTTT,CASSSMDRGGNSPLHF
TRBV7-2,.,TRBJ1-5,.,TGTGCCAGCAGCTTAACACAGGCCCACAATCAGCCCCAGCATTTT,CASSLTQAHNQPQHF
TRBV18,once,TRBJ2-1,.,TGTGCCAGCTCGTCTCTGGCTCCCGGAAGCTCCTACAATGAGCAGTTCTTC,CASSSLAPGSSYNEQFF
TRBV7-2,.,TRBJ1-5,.,TGTGCCAGCAGCCAGAGGGGAAATCAGCCCCAGCATTTT,CASSQRGNQPQHF
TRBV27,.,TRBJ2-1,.,TGTGCCAGCAGTTTTAATTTAGGTTCCAATGAGCAGTTCTTC,CASSFNLGSNEQFF
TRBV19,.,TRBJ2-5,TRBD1,TGTGCCAGTAGTATCGGCAGGGGGGAGACCCAGTACTTC,CASSIGRGETQYF
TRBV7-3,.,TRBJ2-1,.,TGTGCCAGCAGCGCGAATAGCGGGACAGATTACAATGAGCAGTTCTTC,CASSANSGTDYNEQFF
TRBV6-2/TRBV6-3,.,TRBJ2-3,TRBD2,TGTGCCAGCAGTCTAGCGGGAGTGCAATCAGATACGCAGTATTTT,CASSLAGVQSDTQYF
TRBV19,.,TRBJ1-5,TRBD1,TGTGCCAGTAGTCCGGGACAGAAAAATCAGCCCCAGCATTTT,CASSPGQKNQPQHF
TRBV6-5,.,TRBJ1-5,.,TGTGCCAGCAGTAATTATGCGGGAGGGCAGCCCCAGCATTTT,CASSNYAGGQPQHF
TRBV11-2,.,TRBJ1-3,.,TGTGCCAGCAGCTTAGAAGTACTACACACCATATATTTT,CASSLEVLHTIYF
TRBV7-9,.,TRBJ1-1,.,TGTGCCAGCAGCTTATTTGCACGCGGTTTGAGGTGGAACACTGAAGCTTTCTTT,CASSLFARGLRWNTEAFF
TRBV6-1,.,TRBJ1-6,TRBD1,TGTGCCAGCAGTGTTACCGGGACAGGGATTCATTCACCCCTCCACTTT,CASSVTGTGIHSPLHF
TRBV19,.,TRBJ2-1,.,TGTGCCAGTAGTATCGGGGTCGGGAATGAGCAGTTCTTC,CASSIGVGNEQFF
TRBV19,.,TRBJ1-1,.,TGTGCCAGTAGTATGGTGGGCCCCAACACTGAAGCTTTCTTT,CASSMVGPNTEAFF
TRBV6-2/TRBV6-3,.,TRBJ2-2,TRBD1,TGTGCCAGCAGCTCGGGACAGGGGAACACCGGGGAGCTGTTTTTT,CASSSGQGNTGELFF
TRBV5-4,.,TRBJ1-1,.,TGTGCCAGCAGCTCCAAACGGGGTCAGGGCGCTGAAGCTTTCTTT,CASSSKRGQGAEAFF
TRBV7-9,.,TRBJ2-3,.,TGTGCCAGCAGGGCAAGCACAGATACGCAGTATTTT,CASRASTDTQYF
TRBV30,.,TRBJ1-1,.,TGTGCCTGGAGTCATCTACCGAACACTGAAGCTTTCTTT,CAWSHLPNTEAFF
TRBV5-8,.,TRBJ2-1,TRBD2,TGTGCCAGCAGCCATACTAGCGACAACTCCTACAATGAGCAGTTCTTC,CASSHTSDNSYNEQFF
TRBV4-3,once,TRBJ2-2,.,TGCGCCAGCAGCCTCCATTTAGGGGGATCCACCGGGGAGCTGTTTTTT,CASSLHLGGSTGELFF
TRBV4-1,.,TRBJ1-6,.,TGCGCCAGCAGCCAAGAGCCGGGAGGGTCACCCCTCCACTTT,CASSQEPGGSPLHF
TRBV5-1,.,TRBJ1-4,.,TGCGCCAGCAGCTATATCCCGGGACCTTCTAATGAAAAACTGTTTTTT,CASSYIPGPSNEKLFF
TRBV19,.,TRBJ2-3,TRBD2,TGTGCCAGTAGTTCAAACCGGGGGTTAGCGGGAGGGCCAGTGGATACGCAGTATTTT,CASSSNRGLAGGPVDTQYF